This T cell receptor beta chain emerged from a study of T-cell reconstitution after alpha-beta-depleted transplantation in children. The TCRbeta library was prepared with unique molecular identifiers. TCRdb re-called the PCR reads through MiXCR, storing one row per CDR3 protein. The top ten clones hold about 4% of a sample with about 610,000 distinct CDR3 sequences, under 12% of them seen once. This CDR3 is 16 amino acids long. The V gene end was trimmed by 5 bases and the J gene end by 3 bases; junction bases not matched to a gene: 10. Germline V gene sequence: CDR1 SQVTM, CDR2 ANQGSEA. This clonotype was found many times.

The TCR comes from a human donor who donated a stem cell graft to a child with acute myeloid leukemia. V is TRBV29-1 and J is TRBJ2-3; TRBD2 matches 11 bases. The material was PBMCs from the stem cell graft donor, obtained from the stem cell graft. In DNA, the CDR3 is TGCAGCGTTCTTGGGTTTCCTAGCGGGAGGACAGATACGCAGTATTTT. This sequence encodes CSVLGFPSGRTDTQYF.